These T cell receptor beta chains were read from a single sample in a study of cytomegalovirus exposure and HLA in healthy donors. Generated by immunoSEQ multiplex PCR, the TCRdb table keeps only in-frame clones and is missing some. This table has around 350,000 clones, just over 85% appearing once. The specimen was PBMCs. Receptors were obtained from a woman under 30 in good health and CMV-seronegative. The CDR3 runs from the conserved cysteine through the conserved F or W. The order of the fields is clone size, V gene, J gene, D gene, CDR3 protein, CDR3 DNA. D genes are given only for firm matches. The size of a clone is reported for some rows only, either as once, few or many, or as a class for expanded clones.

clone size: .; V gene: TRBV19; J gene: TRBJ2-1; D gene: TRBD2; CDR3 protein: CASSSSRRAGGTNEQFF; CDR3 DNA: TGTGCCAGTAGTTCCTCTCGGAGGGCGGGAGGAACGAATGAGCAGTTCTTC
clone size: .; V gene: TRBV6-1; J gene: TRBJ2-5; D gene: TRBD1; CDR3 protein: CASSRDSQETQYF; CDR3 DNA: TGTGCCAGCAGCCGGGACAGCCAAGAGACCCAGTACTTC
clone size: .; V gene: TRBV10-1; J gene: TRBJ1-3; D gene: .; CDR3 protein: CASSQGSGNTIYF; CDR3 DNA: TGCGCCAGCTCACAGGGATCTGGAAACACCATATATTTT
clone size: .; V gene: TRBV9; J gene: TRBJ1-4; D gene: .; CDR3 protein: CASSGGTATNEKLFF; CDR3 DNA: TGTGCCAGCAGCGGGGGGACTGCAACTAATGAAAAACTGTTTTTT
clone size: .; V gene: TRBV13; J gene: TRBJ2-7; D gene: .; CDR3 protein: CASSLLVNTYEQYF; CDR3 DNA: TGTGCCAGCAGCTTACTGGTAAACACCTACGAGCAGTACTTC
clone size: .; V gene: TRBV27; J gene: TRBJ2-3; D gene: .; CDR3 protein: CASSLGRSTDTQYF; CDR3 DNA: TGTGCCAGCAGTTTGGGGAGGTCAACAGATACGCAGTATTTT
clone size: .; V gene: TRBV7-6; J gene: TRBJ2-6; D gene: .; CDR3 protein: CASSLNGAANVLTF; CDR3 DNA: TGTGCCAGCAGCTTAAATGGAGCAGCCAACGTCCTGACTTTC
clone size: once; V gene: TRBV29-1; J gene: TRBJ2-3; D gene: TRBD2; CDR3 protein: CSVEAGLGADTQYF; CDR3 DNA: TGCAGCGTTGAGGCGGGACTAGGCGCAGATACGCAGTATTTT
clone size: .; V gene: TRBV29-1; J gene: TRBJ2-7; D gene: TRBD1; CDR3 protein: CSVEAGGYEQYF; CDR3 DNA: TGCAGCGTTGAGGCAGGGGGCTACGAGCAGTACTTC
clone size: .; V gene: TRBV6-5; J gene: TRBJ1-1; D gene: TRBD1; CDR3 protein: CASRTGGYTEAFF; CDR3 DNA: TGTGCCAGCAGGACAGGGGGTTACACTGAAGCTTTCTTT
clone size: .; V gene: TRBV27; J gene: TRBJ2-2; D gene: .; CDR3 protein: CASSLSAGELFF; CDR3 DNA: TGTGCCAGCAGTTTAAGTGCGGGGGAGCTGTTTTTT
clone size: few; V gene: TRBV25-1; J gene: TRBJ2-3; D gene: .; CDR3 protein: CASSEYQDTQYF; CDR3 DNA: TGTGCCAGCAGTGAATATCAAGATACGCAGTATTTT
clone size: .; V gene: TRBV27; J gene: TRBJ2-7; D gene: TRBD2; CDR3 protein: CASQSGRSPYEQYF; CDR3 DNA: TGTGCCAGTCAAAGCGGGAGGAGCCCCTACGAGCAGTACTTC
clone size: .; V gene: TRBV6-1; J gene: TRBJ1-2; D gene: TRBD1; CDR3 protein: CASSEAGGYGYTF; CDR3 DNA: TGTGCCAGCAGTGAGGCAGGGGGCTATGGCTACACCTTC
clone size: few; V gene: TRBV30; J gene: TRBJ1-1; D gene: .; CDR3 protein: CAWSGQANTEAFF; CDR3 DNA: TGTGCCTGGAGTGGGCAGGCGAACACTGAAGCTTTCTTT
clone size: .; V gene: TRBV4-1; J gene: TRBJ1-1; D gene: TRBD1; CDR3 protein: CASSRGTGARGGTEAFF; CDR3 DNA: TGCGCCAGCAGCCGTGGGACAGGGGCTCGTGGGGGGACTGAAGCTTTCTTT
clone size: .; V gene: TRBV5-6; J gene: TRBJ1-3; D gene: .; CDR3 protein: CASSIGTPEAGNTIYF; CDR3 DNA: TGTGCCAGCAGCATCGGGACTCCTGAGGCCGGAAACACCATATATTTT
clone size: .; V gene: TRBV6-5; J gene: TRBJ1-4; D gene: .; CDR3 protein: CASRTIRENEKLFF; CDR3 DNA: TGTGCCAGCCGTACTATCCGGGAGAATGAAAAACTGTTTTTT
clone size: .; V gene: TRBV7-2; J gene: TRBJ2-7; D gene: TRBD1; CDR3 protein: CASSQTGSSYEQYF; CDR3 DNA: TGTGCCAGCAGTCAGACAGGGTCCTCCTACGAGCAGTACTTC
clone size: .; V gene: TRBV6-5; J gene: TRBJ2-7; D gene: TRBD2; CDR3 protein: CASSYSKLAGTYEQYF; CDR3 DNA: TGTGCCAGCAGTTACTCGAAACTAGCGGGGACCTACGAGCAGTACTTC
clone size: .; V gene: TRBV15; J gene: TRBJ2-7; D gene: .; CDR3 protein: CATSEVADEQYF; CDR3 DNA: TGTGCCACCAGCGAAGTTGCGGACGAGCAGTACTTC
clone size: .; V gene: TRBV30; J gene: TRBJ2-7; D gene: TRBD1; CDR3 protein: CAWNRDSPYEQYF; CDR3 DNA: TGTGCCTGGAACCGGGACAGTCCCTACGAGCAGTACTTC
clone size: .; V gene: TRBV28; J gene: TRBJ1-1; D gene: TRBD1; CDR3 protein: CASKGLDRGPTEAFF; CDR3 DNA: TGTGCCAGCAAGGGATTGGACAGGGGGCCCACTGAAGCTTTCTTT
clone size: few; V gene: TRBV6-4; J gene: TRBJ2-5; D gene: TRBD2; CDR3 protein: CASSAGAGGGPETQYF; CDR3 DNA: TGTGCCAGCAGCGCCGGAGCGGGAGGGGGGCCGGAGACCCAGTACTTC
clone size: .; V gene: TRBV9; J gene: TRBJ2-5; D gene: .; CDR3 protein: CASSSNGETQYF; CDR3 DNA: TGTGCCAGCAGCTCCAACGGGGAGACCCAGTACTTC
clone size: .; V gene: TRBV6-1; J gene: TRBJ1-1; D gene: TRBD1; CDR3 protein: CASSARQGSEAFF; CDR3 DNA: TGTGCCAGCAGTGCAAGACAGGGCTCTGAAGCTTTCTTT
clone size: .; V gene: TRBV4-2; J gene: TRBJ1-5; D gene: TRBD1; CDR3 protein: CASSQERQGFQPQHF; CDR3 DNA: TGTGCCAGCAGCCAAGAGCGACAGGGTTTCCAGCCCCAGCATTTT
clone size: .; V gene: TRBV7-6; J gene: TRBJ1-5; D gene: .; CDR3 protein: CASSLNSNQPQHF; CDR3 DNA: TGTGCCAGCAGCTTAAATAGTAACCAGCCCCAGCATTTT
clone size: .; V gene: TRBV30; J gene: TRBJ2-1; D gene: TRBD2; CDR3 protein: CAWSAGTSGGASTLFF; CDR3 DNA: TGTGCCTGGAGTGCGGGGACTAGCGGGGGGGCCAGCACTCTTTTCTTC
clone size: .; V gene: TRBV5-1; J gene: TRBJ2-7; D gene: TRBD2; CDR3 protein: CASTPGGVEQYF; CDR3 DNA: TGCGCCAGCACCCCGGGGGGGGTTGAGCAGTACTTC
clone size: .; V gene: TRBV5-1; J gene: TRBJ2-7; D gene: .; CDR3 protein: CASSLGQEQYF; CDR3 DNA: TGCGCCAGCAGCTTAGGACAAGAGCAGTACTTC
clone size: .; V gene: TRBV6-5; J gene: TRBJ2-1; D gene: TRBD1; CDR3 protein: CASRDRDRLYNEQFF; CDR3 DNA: TGTGCCAGCAGGGACCGGGACAGGCTTTACAATGAGCAGTTCTTC
clone size: .; V gene: TRBV27; J gene: TRBJ2-7; D gene: .; CDR3 protein: CASSFLGPTYYEQYF; CDR3 DNA: TGTGCCAGCAGTTTTTTGGGGCCAACTTACTACGAGCAGTACTTC
clone size: few; V gene: TRBV9; J gene: TRBJ2-2; D gene: TRBD2; CDR3 protein: CASSTLAGTNTGELFF; CDR3 DNA: TGTGCCAGCAGCACCCTAGCGGGAACGAACACCGGGGAGCTGTTTTTT
clone size: .; V gene: TRBV5-4; J gene: TRBJ2-1; D gene: .; CDR3 protein: CASSSRGERDNEQFF; CDR3 DNA: TGTGCCAGCAGTTCCCGAGGAGAGAGGGACAATGAGCAGTTCTTC
clone size: .; V gene: TRBV27; J gene: TRBJ2-7; D gene: TRBD1; CDR3 protein: CASSPGQGANEQYF; CDR3 DNA: TGTGCCAGCAGCCCGGGGCAGGGGGCCAACGAGCAGTACTTC
clone size: .; V gene: TRBV5-6; J gene: TRBJ2-2; D gene: .; CDR3 protein: CASSLVHQDTGELFF; CDR3 DNA: TGTGCCAGCAGCTTGGTCCATCAGGACACCGGGGAGCTGTTTTTT
clone size: few; V gene: TRBV7-2; J gene: TRBJ2-1; D gene: TRBD2; CDR3 protein: CASSPGTNTYNEQFF; CDR3 DNA: TGTGCCAGCAGCCCCGGGACTAATACCTACAATGAGCAGTTCTTC
clone size: .; V gene: TRBV4-2; J gene: TRBJ1-5; D gene: .; CDR3 protein: CASSQVSGSQPQHF; CDR3 DNA: TGTGCCAGCAGCCAAGTGTCGGGTTCTCAGCCCCAGCATTTT
clone size: .; V gene: TRBV27; J gene: TRBJ2-7; D gene: .; CDR3 protein: CASSLSKRSGSSYEQYF; CDR3 DNA: TGTGCCAGCAGTTTATCTAAAAGGTCGGGAAGCTCCTACGAGCAGTACTTC
clone size: .; V gene: TRBV6-5; J gene: TRBJ2-7; D gene: .; CDR3 protein: CASMYRTDGNEQYF; CDR3 DNA: TGTGCCAGCATGTACCGGACAGATGGGAACGAGCAGTACTTC
clone size: .; V gene: TRBV27; J gene: TRBJ1-1; D gene: TRBD1; CDR3 protein: CASSSFFDRGYGAEAFF; CDR3 DNA: TGTGCCAGCAGTTCTTTTTTCGACAGGGGCTATGGAGCTGAAGCTTTCTTT
clone size: .; V gene: TRBV19; J gene: TRBJ2-7; D gene: .; CDR3 protein: CASSIGPSYEQYF; CDR3 DNA: TGTGCCAGTAGTATTGGGCCGAGCTACGAGCAGTACTTC
clone size: .; V gene: TRBV28; J gene: TRBJ1-2; D gene: .; CDR3 protein: CASSLQGFDYGYTF; CDR3 DNA: TGTGCCAGCAGTTTACAGGGGTTCGACTATGGCTACACCTTC
clone size: .; V gene: TRBV2; J gene: TRBJ2-1; D gene: .; CDR3 protein: CASSEDAGGQNEQFF; CDR3 DNA: TGTGCCAGCAGTGAGGACGCCGGGGGGCAAAATGAGCAGTTCTTC
clone size: few; V gene: TRBV7-9; J gene: TRBJ1-4; D gene: .; CDR3 protein: CASSLAREKLFF; CDR3 DNA: TGTGCCAGCAGCTTAGCCCGGGAAAAACTGTTTTTT
clone size: .; V gene: TRBV6-1; J gene: TRBJ2-1; D gene: TRBD1; CDR3 protein: CASSELETGTNEQFF; CDR3 DNA: TGTGCCAGCAGTGAACTAGAGACAGGGACCAATGAGCAGTTCTTC
clone size: .; V gene: TRBV4-2; J gene: TRBJ1-2; D gene: .; CDR3 protein: CASSQDRTTFYGYTF; CDR3 DNA: TGTGCCAGCAGCCAAGACAGAACAACCTTCTATGGCTACACCTTC
clone size: once; V gene: TRBV28; J gene: TRBJ1-1; D gene: .; CDR3 protein: CASSSRGITEAFF; CDR3 DNA: TGTGCCAGCAGCTCCCGGGGTATCACTGAAGCTTTCTTT
clone size: .; V gene: TRBV4-1; J gene: TRBJ2-5; D gene: .; CDR3 protein: CASSLSPGAGETQYF; CDR3 DNA: TGCGCCAGCAGCCTTTCCCCAGGGGCCGGGGAGACCCAGTACTTC
clone size: .; V gene: TRBV7-6; J gene: TRBJ2-1; D gene: TRBD2; CDR3 protein: CASSSFSGGASHEQFF; CDR3 DNA: TGTGCCAGCAGCTCCTTTAGCGGGGGGGCTTCTCATGAGCAGTTCTTC